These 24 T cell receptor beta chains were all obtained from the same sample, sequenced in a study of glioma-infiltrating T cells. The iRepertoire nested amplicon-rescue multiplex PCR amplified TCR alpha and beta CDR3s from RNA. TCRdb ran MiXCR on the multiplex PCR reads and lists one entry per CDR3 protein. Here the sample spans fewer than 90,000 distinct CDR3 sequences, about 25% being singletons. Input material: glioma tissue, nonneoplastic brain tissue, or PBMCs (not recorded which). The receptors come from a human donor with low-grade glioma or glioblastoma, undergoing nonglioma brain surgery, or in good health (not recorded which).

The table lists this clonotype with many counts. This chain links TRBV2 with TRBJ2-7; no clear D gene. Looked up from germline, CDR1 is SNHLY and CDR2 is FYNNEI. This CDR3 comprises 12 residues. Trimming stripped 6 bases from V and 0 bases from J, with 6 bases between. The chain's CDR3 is CASSFSSYEQYF. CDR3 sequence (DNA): TGTGCCAGCAGCTTTAGCTCCTACGAGCAGTACTTC.

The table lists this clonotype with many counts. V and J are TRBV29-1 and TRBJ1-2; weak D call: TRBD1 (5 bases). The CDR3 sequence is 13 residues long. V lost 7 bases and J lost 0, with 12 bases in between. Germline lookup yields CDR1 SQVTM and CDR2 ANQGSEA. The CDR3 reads CSAGQQSNYGYTF. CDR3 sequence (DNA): TGCAGCGCTGGACAACAGTCTAACTATGGCTACACCTTC.

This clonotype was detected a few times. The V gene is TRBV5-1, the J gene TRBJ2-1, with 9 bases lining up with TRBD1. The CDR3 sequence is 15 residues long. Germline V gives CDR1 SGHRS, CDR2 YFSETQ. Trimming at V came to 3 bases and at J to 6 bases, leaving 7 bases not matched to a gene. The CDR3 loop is CASSSPGQGLNEQFF. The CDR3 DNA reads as TGCGCCAGCAGCTCCCCGGGACAGGGTCTCAATGAGCAGTTCTTC.

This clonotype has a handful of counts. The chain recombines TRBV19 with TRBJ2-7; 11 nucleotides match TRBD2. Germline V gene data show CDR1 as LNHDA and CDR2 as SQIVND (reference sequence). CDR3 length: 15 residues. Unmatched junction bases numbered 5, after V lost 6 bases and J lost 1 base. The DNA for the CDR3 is TGTGCCAGTAGAGGCTTAGCGGGAGGGTCCTACGAGCAGTACTTC. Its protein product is CASRGLAGGSYEQYF.

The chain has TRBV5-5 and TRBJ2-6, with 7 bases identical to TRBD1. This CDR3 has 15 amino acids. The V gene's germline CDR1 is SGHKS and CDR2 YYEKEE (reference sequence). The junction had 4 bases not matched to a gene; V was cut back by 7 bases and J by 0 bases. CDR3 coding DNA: TGTGCCAGCGGGACAGTCGGCTCTGGGGCCAACGTCCTGACTTTC. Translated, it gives CASGTVGSGANVLTF.

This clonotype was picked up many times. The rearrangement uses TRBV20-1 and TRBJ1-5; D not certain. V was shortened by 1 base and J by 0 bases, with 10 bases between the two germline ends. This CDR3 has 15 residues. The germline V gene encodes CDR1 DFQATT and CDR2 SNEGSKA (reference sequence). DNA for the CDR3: TGCAGTGCTAGAGGGGAGGTGTCTAGCAATCAGCCCCAGCATTTT. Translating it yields CSARGEVSSNQPQHF.

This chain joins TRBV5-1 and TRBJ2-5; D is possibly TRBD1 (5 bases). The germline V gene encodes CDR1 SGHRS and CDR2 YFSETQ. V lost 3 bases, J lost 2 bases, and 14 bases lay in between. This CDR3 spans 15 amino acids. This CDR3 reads CASSSYRSLQETQYF. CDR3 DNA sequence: TGCGCCAGCAGCTCTTACAGGAGCCTTCAAGAGACCCAGTACTTC.

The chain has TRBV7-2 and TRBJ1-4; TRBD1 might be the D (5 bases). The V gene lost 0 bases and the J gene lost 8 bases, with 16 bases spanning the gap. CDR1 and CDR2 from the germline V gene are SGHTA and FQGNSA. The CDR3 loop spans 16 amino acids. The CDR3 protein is CASSLARGGRHEKLFF. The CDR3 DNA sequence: TGTGCCAGCAGCTTAGCGAGGGGAGGGCGGCACGAAAAACTGTTTTTT.

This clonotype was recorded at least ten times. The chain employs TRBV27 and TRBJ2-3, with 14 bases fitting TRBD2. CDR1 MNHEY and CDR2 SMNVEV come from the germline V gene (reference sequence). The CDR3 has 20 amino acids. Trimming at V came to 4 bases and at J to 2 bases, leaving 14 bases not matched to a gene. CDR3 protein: CASSSRLAGGHSVITDTQYF. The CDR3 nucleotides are TGTGCCAGCAGTTCCAGACTAGCGGGAGGGCATAGCGTGATCACAGATACGCAGTATTTT.

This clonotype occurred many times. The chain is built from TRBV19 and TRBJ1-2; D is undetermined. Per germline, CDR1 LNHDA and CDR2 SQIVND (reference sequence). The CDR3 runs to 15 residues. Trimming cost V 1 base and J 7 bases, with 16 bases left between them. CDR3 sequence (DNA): TGTGCCAGTAGTATAGGCAGATCTTCTATTCCTGGCTACACCTTC. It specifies CASSIGRSSIPGYTF.

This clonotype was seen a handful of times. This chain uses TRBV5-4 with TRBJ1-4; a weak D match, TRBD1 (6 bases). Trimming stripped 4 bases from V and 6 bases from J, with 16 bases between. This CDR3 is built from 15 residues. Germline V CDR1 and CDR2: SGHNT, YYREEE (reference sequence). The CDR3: CASSNLQGRDEKLFF. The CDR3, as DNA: TGTGCCAGCAGCAACCTACAGGGAAGGGATGAAAAACTGTTTTTT.

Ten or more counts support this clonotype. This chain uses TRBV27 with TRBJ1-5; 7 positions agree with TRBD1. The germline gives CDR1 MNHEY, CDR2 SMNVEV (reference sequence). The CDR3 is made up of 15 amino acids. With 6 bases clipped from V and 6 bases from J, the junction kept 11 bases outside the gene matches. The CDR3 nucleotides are TGTGCCAGCAGCCGATGGTCCGACAGGGCTCAGCCCCAGCATTTT. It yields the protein CASSRWSDRAQPQHF.

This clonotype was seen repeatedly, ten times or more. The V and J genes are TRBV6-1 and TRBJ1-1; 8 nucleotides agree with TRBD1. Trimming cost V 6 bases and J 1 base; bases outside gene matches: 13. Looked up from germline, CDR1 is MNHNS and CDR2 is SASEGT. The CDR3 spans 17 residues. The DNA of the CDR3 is TGTGCCAGCAGCCCATATTCGGGACAGGCGGCGAACACTGAAGCTTTCTTT. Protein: CASSPYSGQAANTEAFF.

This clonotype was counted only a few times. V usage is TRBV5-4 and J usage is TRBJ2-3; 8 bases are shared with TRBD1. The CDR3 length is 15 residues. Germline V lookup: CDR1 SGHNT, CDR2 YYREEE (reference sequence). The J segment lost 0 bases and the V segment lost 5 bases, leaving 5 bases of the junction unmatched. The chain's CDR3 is CASRRTGSSTDTQYF. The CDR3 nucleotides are TGTGCCAGCAGGAGGACAGGGTCGAGCACAGATACGCAGTATTTT. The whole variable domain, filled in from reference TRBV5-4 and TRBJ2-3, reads ETGVTQSPTHLIKTRGQQVTLRCSSQSGHNTVSWYQQALGQGPQFIFQYYREEENGRGNFPPRFSGLQFPNYSSELNVNALELDDSALYLCASRRTGSSTDTQYFGPGTRLTVL.

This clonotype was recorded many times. CDR3 protein: CASSRRTTNYGYTF. CDR3 DNA: TGTGCCAGTAGTCGACGGACAACGAATTATGGCTACACCTTC. This sequence joins TRBV19 and TRBJ1-2, with D possibly matching TRBD1 (5 bases). V was pared by 5 bases and J by 5 bases, with 15 bases between. There are 14 residues in the CDR3. Germline V gives CDR1 LNHDA, CDR2 SQIVND (reference sequence).

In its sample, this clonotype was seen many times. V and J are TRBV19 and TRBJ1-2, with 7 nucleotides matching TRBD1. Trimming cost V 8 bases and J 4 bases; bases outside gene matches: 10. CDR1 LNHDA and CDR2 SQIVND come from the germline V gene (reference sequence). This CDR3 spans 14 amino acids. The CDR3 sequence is CASSGEQGTYGYTF. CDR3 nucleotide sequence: TGTGCCAGTTCCGGGGAACAGGGGACCTATGGCTACACCTTC.

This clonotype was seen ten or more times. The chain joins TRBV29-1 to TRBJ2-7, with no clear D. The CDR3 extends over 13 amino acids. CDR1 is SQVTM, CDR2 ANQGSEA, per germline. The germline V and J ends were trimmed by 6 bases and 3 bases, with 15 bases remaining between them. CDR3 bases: TGCAGCGTCCGACTCGAAACGAACTACGAGCAGTACTTC. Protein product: CSVRLETNYEQYF.

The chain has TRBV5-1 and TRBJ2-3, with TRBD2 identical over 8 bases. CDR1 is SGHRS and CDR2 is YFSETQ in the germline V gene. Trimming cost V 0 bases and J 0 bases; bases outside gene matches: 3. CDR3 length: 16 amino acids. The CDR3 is CASSLGLAPSTDTQYF. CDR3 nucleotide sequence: TGCGCCAGCAGCTTGGGACTAGCGCCCAGCACAGATACGCAGTATTTT.

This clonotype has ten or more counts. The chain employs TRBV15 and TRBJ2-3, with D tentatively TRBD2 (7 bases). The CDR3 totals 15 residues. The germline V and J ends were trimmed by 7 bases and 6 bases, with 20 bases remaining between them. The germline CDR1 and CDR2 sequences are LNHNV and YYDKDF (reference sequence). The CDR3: CATTPRGGDIDTQYF. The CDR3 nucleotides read TGTGCCACCACCCCAAGGGGGGGGGATATTGATACGCAGTATTTT. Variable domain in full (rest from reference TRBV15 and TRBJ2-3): DAMVIQNPRYQVTQFGKPVTLSCSQTLNHNVMYWYQQKSSQAPKLLFHYYDKDFNNEADTPDNFQSRRPNTSFCFLDIRSPGLGDTAMYLCATTPRGGDIDTQYFGPGTRLTVL.

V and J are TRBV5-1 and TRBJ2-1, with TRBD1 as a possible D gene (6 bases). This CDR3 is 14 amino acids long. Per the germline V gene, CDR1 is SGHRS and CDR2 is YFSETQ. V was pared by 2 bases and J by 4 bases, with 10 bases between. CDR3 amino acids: CASSLPGQYNEQFF. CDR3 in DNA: TGCGCCAGCAGCTTACCCGGACAGTACAATGAGCAGTTCTTC.

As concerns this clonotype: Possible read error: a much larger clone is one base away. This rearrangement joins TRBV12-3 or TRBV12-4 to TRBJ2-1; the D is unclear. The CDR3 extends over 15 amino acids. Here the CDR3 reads CASSLFMGSYNKQFF. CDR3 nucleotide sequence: TGTGCCAGCAGTTTATTTATGGGCTCCTACAATAAGCAGTTCTTC.

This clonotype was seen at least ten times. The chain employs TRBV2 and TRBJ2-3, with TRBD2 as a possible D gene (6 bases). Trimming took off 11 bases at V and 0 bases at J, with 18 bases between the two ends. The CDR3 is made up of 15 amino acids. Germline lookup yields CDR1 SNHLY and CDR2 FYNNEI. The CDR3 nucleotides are TGTGCCCGAACCCGGGAGCAAACTAGCACAGATACGCAGTATTTT. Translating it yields CARTREQTSTDTQYF.

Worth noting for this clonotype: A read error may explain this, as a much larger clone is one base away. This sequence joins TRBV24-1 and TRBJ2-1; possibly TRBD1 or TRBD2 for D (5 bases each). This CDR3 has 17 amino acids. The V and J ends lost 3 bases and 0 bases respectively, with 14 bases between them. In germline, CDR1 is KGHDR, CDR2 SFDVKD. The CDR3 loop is CATSDTGTDGSYNEQFF. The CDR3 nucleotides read TGTGCCACCAGTGATACCGGGACGGATGGCTCCTACAATGAGCAGTTCTTC.

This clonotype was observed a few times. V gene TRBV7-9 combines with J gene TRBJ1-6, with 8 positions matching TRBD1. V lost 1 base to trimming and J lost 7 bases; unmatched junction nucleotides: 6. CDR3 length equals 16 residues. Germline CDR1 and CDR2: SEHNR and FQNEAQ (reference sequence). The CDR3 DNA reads TGTGCCAGCAGCTTAGGGGGTGGACAGGGCAATTCACCCCTCCACTTT. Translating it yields CASSLGGGQGNSPLHF.